A single sample gave rise to the 10 T cell receptor beta chains below, sequenced in a study of blood T cell repertoires in COVID-19. Generated by immunoSEQ multiplex PCR, the TCRdb table keeps only in-frame clones and is missing some. The sample contains just over 95,000 clones, about nine tenths of which appear only once. The sequenced sample consisted of peripheral blood. These TCRs come from a man in his 60s with acute or convalescent COVID-19.

This clone was detected only once. V and J are TRBV18 and TRBJ1-5; D may be TRBD1 (5 bases). Germline loops: CDR1 KGHSH, CDR2 LQKENI. The CDR3 loop spans 15 amino acids. The ends were cut back, 5 bases at V and 2 bases at J, with 13 bases in the middle. The CDR3 bases are TGTGCCAGCTCAGTAAAGGGGTCGGGCAATCAGCCCCAGCATTTT. Translating gives CASSVKGSGNQPQHF.

This chain connects TRBV5-1 to TRBJ2-5; tentative D call: TRBD2 (7 bases). Trimming removed 1 base from V and 6 bases from J, with 13 bases in between. CDR3 length: 14 residues. Germline V gene data show CDR1 as SGHRS and CDR2 as YFSETQ. The CDR3 loop reads CASSLLEGGKTQYF. The CDR3 DNA sequence: TGCGCCAGCAGCTTGTTAGAGGGGGGGAAGACCCAGTACTTC.

The table lists this clone with a few counts. CDR3 region: CASSYSYTGPEAFF. CDR3 DNA sequence: TGTGCCAGCAGTTATTCCTACACTGGGCCTGAAGCTTTCTTT. This chain connects TRBV6-5 to TRBJ1-1; no reliable D call. Germline-derived CDR1 and CDR2 are MNHEY and SVGAGI. Trimming pared 3 bases from V and 6 bases from J, leaving 14 bases between. The CDR3 sequence is 14 residues long.

This sequence joins TRBV5-5 and TRBJ2-3, with a possible D match to TRBD1 (5 bases). Trimming took 0 bases from V and 3 from J, leaving 14 bases between them. This CDR3 region has 16 residues. Germline V gene data show CDR1 as SGHKS and CDR2 as YYEKEE (reference sequence). The CDR3 reads CASSLGLGQRTDTQYF. The DNA of the CDR3 is TGTGCCAGCAGCTTGGGGCTGGGGCAAAGAACAGATACGCAGTATTTT.

The chain has TRBV18 and TRBJ2-1; TRBD2 aligns across 10 bases. The CDR3 totals 14 residues. V was clipped by 8 bases and J by 1 base; unmatched bases: 2. Per germline, CDR1 KGHSH and CDR2 LQKENI. CDR3 sequence reads: CASVSGGSYNEQFF. The DNA for the CDR3 is TGTGCCAGCGTTAGCGGGGGGTCCTACAATGAGCAGTTCTTC.

The chain is built from TRBV3-1 (or the pseudogene TRBV3-2) and TRBJ2-1; tentative D call: TRBD2 (6 bases). The germline V and J ends were trimmed by 4 bases and 0 bases, with 16 bases remaining between them. The CDR3 spans 17 residues. The germline CDR1 and CDR2 sequences are LGHDT and YNNKEL (reference sequence). CDR3 protein: CASSPGLARISYNEQFF. The CDR3 DNA reads as TGTGCCAGCAGCCCGGGCCTAGCGAGGATCTCCTACAATGAGCAGTTCTTC.

This chain uses TRBV5-1 with TRBJ2-2; 9 bases fit TRBD1. Germline loops: CDR1 SGHRS, CDR2 YFSETQ. The CDR3 is 15 amino acids. V gave up 4 bases and J gave up 3 bases; unmatched junction bases: 4. For the CDR3, the DNA is TGCGCCAGCAGCCCGGGACAGGGCTACACCGGGGAGCTGTTTTTT. Its protein product is CASSPGQGYTGELFF.

The V and J genes are TRBV7-2 and TRBJ2-1; D gene uncertain. This CDR3 has 16 residues. CDR1 is SGHTA, CDR2 FQGNSA, per germline. V was pared by 1 base and J by 0 bases, with 10 bases between. CDR3 region: CASSLGVSSSYNEQFF. CDR3 in DNA: TGTGCCAGCAGCTTAGGTGTATCTTCCTCCTACAATGAGCAGTTCTTC.

V is TRBV19 and J is TRBJ1-2, with 9 bases identical to TRBD1. Trimming removed 3 bases from V and 8 bases from J; junction bases left unmatched: 13. Germline V gene lookup returns CDR1 LNHDA and CDR2 SQIVND (reference sequence). The CDR3 runs to 16 residues. The DNA for the CDR3 is TGTGCCAGTAGTATCGGTAGGACAGGGGATCTCGAAGGCTACACCTTC. Protein sequence: CASSIGRTGDLEGYTF.

V is TRBV24-1 and J is TRBJ2-2; TRBD2 is a possible D gene (5 bases). CDR3 size: 15 residues. The V gene's germline CDR1 is KGHDR and CDR2 SFDVKD. The ends were cut back, 2 bases at V and 4 bases at J, with 10 bases in the middle. The CDR3 here is CATSDSGTLTGELFF. In DNA, the CDR3 is TGTGCCACCAGTGATTCGGGAACTCTCACCGGGGAGCTGTTTTTT.